This T cell receptor beta chain originates from a study of OX40 agonist ivuxolimab in advanced cancers. TCRdb keeps only in-frame clones here, not all; method: immunoSEQ multiplex PCR. The repertoire includes about 130,000 clones, around nine tenths of them detected once, and 0.95% to 1.4% sits in the top ten. Sequenced material: CD4+ or CD8+ T cells sorted from blood, taken in a trial of the OX40 agonist ivuxolimab. The sequence was obtained from an adult with an advanced solid tumor such as melanoma, head and neck, liver or kidney cancer.

CDR3 DNA sequence: TGTGCCAGTCGGACAGTTCAAGAGACCCAGTACTTC. Its protein is CASRTVQETQYF. V gene TRBV27 combines with J gene TRBJ2-5, with a weak D call TRBD1 (6 bases). Trimming pared 9 bases from V and 2 bases from J, leaving 10 bases between. Germline loops: CDR1 MNHEY, CDR2 SMNVEV (reference sequence). This CDR3 has 12 amino acids.